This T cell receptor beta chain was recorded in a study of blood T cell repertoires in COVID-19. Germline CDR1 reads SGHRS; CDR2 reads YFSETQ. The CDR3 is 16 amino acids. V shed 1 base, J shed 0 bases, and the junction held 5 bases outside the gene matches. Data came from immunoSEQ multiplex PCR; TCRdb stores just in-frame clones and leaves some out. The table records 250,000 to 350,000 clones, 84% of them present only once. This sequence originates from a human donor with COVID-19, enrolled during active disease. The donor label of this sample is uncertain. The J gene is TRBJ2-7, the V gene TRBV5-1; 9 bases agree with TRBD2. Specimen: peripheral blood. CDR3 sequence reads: CASSLSLAGDSYEQYF. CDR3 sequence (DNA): TGCGCCAGCAGCTTGTCCTTAGCGGGGGACTCCTACGAGCAGTACTTC.